Reported below is one T cell receptor (beta chain). The antigen remains unidentified. This sample is drawn from a study of CXCR3-negative and CXCR3-positive naive CD8 T cells. Study observations and caveats: More hydrophobic TRB CDR3s were found in CXCR3-positive naive cells than in CXCR3-negative naive cells. Similar TRBV-TRBJ usage characterized naive CXCR3-negative and CXCR3-positive cells; memory cells differed.

The TRB cDNA libraries were prepared by 5' RACE with UMI labels. Each CDR3 protein gets one entry in TCRdb, which reprocessed the 5' RACE reads and gives no DNA. This repertoire includes 55,000 to 70,000 distinct CDR3 sequences. The CDR3 runs to 16 residues. From germline, CDR1 is SGHDN and CDR2 FVKESK. CD45RO-CCR7+CD27+CD95- cells counted as naive CD8+ T cells. Sequenced: naive CXCR3+ CD8+ T cells from blood. Subset reported: CD45RO-CCR7+CD27+CD95- naive CD8+ T cells expressing CXCR3 (TNR3+). V is TRBV14 and J is TRBJ2-1; TCRdb proposes TRBD1, but this gene call is untestable without DNA. This clonotype was sampled from a human donor in good health. Some clones in this sample may be carry-over from other donors' samples. The CDR3 loop is CASSPWGQSSYNEQFF.